Described below is a single T cell receptor beta chain sequence and its context. This record comes from a study of blood T cell repertoires in COVID-19. Study information: From T cells, B-cell-depleted T cells, or PBMCs came the material, which was cDNA or gDNA.

Clones were sequenced by immunoSEQ multiplex PCR, and TCRdb holds only the in-frame ones, with some missing. This table holds a few hundred thousand clones, about 85% found once. This TCR came from a human donor with COVID-19, enrolled during active disease. The donor label of this sample is uncertain. Sequenced material: peripheral blood.

The CDR3 coding sequence is TGTGCCAGCAGTCCCCCCAACGACAGGGTAACAGGCTACACCTTC. Protein sequence: CASSPPNDRVTGYTF. This chain links TRBV28 with TRBJ1-2, with 7 bases lining up with TRBD1. This CDR3 is built from 15 residues. CDR1 MDHEN and CDR2 SYDVKM come from the germline V gene. Losses at the gene ends were 5 bases for V and 8 bases for J; bases not matched to a gene: 14.